Presented here are 18 T cell receptor beta chains from one specimen sequenced in a study of blood T cell repertoires in COVID-19. Profiling relied on immunoSEQ multiplex PCR, and the TCRdb table lists in-frame clones only, not all of them. The sample carries approximately 59,000 clones, roughly 81% recorded once. Sequencing used peripheral blood. The receptor source for this set is a man older than 75 with acute or convalescent COVID-19.

This chain joins TRBV7-2 and TRBJ1-3; D is unclear. CDR3 length equals 15 residues. The V and J ends lost 5 bases and 0 bases respectively, with 11 bases between them. Germline V lookup: CDR1 SGHTA, CDR2 FQGNSA. This chain's CDR3 is CASSLNSYSGNTIYF. For the CDR3, the DNA is TGTGCCAGCAGCCTAAACAGTTACTCTGGAAACACCATATATTTT. The full variable domain, rest sourced from reference TRBV7-2 and TRBJ1-3, is GAGVSQSPSNKVTEKGKDVELRCDPISGHTALYWYRQSLGQGLEFLIYFQGNSAPDKSGLPSDRFSAERTGGSVSTLTIQRTQQEDSAVYLCASSLNSYSGNTIYFGEGSWLTVV.

V and J are TRBV19 and TRBJ2-1, with TRBD2 matching 9 bases. CDR3 length equals 16 residues. From germline, CDR1 is LNHDA and CDR2 SQIVND (reference sequence). J was trimmed by 7 bases and V by 1 base; bases with no gene match: 8. For the CDR3, the DNA is TGTGCCAGTAGTATAGGTGGCGGGGGGGTAACAAATGAGCAGTTCTTC. Residues: CASSIGGGGVTNEQFF.

This chain joins TRBV6-2 or TRBV6-3 and TRBJ2-4; a weak D match, TRBD1 (6 bases). Between the trimmed V and J ends, which lost 2 bases and 6 bases, there was a span of 11 bases. Per germline, CDR1 MNHEY and CDR2 SVGEGT. This CDR3 has 14 amino acids. The CDR3 sequence: CASSYGGPGNIQYF. The CDR3 nucleotides read TGTGCCAGCAGTTACGGGGGCCCGGGAAACATTCAGTACTTC.

The chain combines TRBV5-5 with TRBJ2-1; 9 nucleotides agree with TRBD2. CDR1 is SGHKS, CDR2 YYEKEE, per germline (reference sequence). The trim removed 3 bases at V and 7 bases at J, leaving 5 bases unmatched. The CDR3 spans 14 residues. Written as DNA, the CDR3 is TGTGCCAGCAGCTCGGGACTAGCCGCGAATGAGCAGTTCTTC. It translates to CASSSGLAANEQFF. The full variable domain, in which reference TRBV5-5 and TRBJ2-1 provide the parts outside the CDR3, is DAGVTQSPTHLIKTRGQQVTLRCSPISGHKSVSWYQQVLGQGPQFIFQYYEKEERGRGNFPDRFSARQFPNYSSELNVNALLLGDSALYLCASSSGLAANEQFFGPGTRLTVL.

This clone was counted a few times. The chain links TRBV18 to TRBJ1-1; tentatively, D is TRBD1 (5 bases). CDR3 length: 16 residues. The ends were cut back, 3 bases at V and 0 bases at J, with 14 bases in the middle. CDR1 and CDR2 (germline): KGHSH, LQKENI. CDR3 in amino acids: CASSPALEGLNTEAFF. Here the CDR3 DNA reads TGTGCCAGCTCACCCGCTTTGGAGGGGCTGAACACTGAAGCTTTCTTT.

V is TRBV30 and J is TRBJ1-2; D not resolved. V was trimmed by 2 bases and J by 3 bases, leaving 10 bases between them. Germline values: CDR1 GTSNPN, CDR2 SVGIG (reference sequence). The CDR3 has 13 amino acids. The CDR3 protein is CAWSISSDYGYTF. CDR3 coding DNA: TGTGCCTGGAGTATTTCCTCTGACTATGGCTACACCTTC.

J is TRBJ2-2 and V is TRBV2; the match to TRBD2 covers 9 bases. The ends lost 6 bases at V and 8 bases at J; junction bases unmatched: 16. This CDR3 is built from 17 residues. Germline V gives CDR1 SNHLY, CDR2 FYNNEI. CDR3 DNA: TGTGCCAGCAGAGTACCGCTGGGACTAGCCGGAAAGGGGGAGCTGTTTTTT. Protein: CASRVPLGLAGKGELFF.

The V gene is TRBV5-4, the J gene TRBJ1-4; the D is unclear. Germline assignment: CDR1 SGHNT and CDR2 YYREEE (reference sequence). This CDR3 is built from 16 residues. The germline V and J ends were trimmed by 4 bases and 4 bases, with 17 bases remaining between them. The DNA for the CDR3 is TGTGCCAGCAGCCATATCTCCGGGAGGATTAATGAAAAACTGTTTTTT. Its protein product is CASSHISGRINEKLFF.

V and J are TRBV3-1 (or the pseudogene TRBV3-2) and TRBJ1-3, with 7 bases aligning to TRBD1. The germline CDR1 and CDR2 sequences are LGHDT and YNNKEL (reference sequence). J was trimmed by 0 bases and V by 4 bases; bases with no gene match: 9. CDR3 length equals 17 residues. CDR3 sequence: CASSPQPPGGSGNTIYF. The CDR3, as DNA: TGTGCCAGCAGCCCGCAGCCCCCAGGGGGCTCTGGAAACACCATATATTTT.

The genes are TRBV9 and TRBJ1-1; 9 nucleotides agree with TRBD1. The V gene end was trimmed by 4 bases and the J gene end by 1 base; junction bases not matched to a gene: 5. This CDR3 spans 15 amino acids. CDR1 is SGDLS and CDR2 is YYNGEE in the germline V gene. The chain's CDR3 is CASSPQGQGNTEAFF. CDR3 nucleotide sequence: TGTGCCAGCAGCCCTCAGGGACAGGGGAACACTGAAGCTTTCTTT.

The chain joins TRBV6-6 to TRBJ1-1; 9 bases agree with TRBD1. The CDR3 consists of 13 residues. Germline loops: CDR1 MNHNY, CDR2 SVGAGI (reference sequence). Unmatched junction bases numbered 9, after V lost 11 bases and J lost 5 bases. In DNA form, the CDR3 reads TGTGCCGGGGGGGGACAGGGTAATACTGAAGCTTTCTTT. As protein: CAGGGQGNTEAFF.

The chain couples TRBV29-1 to TRBJ2-1; D unresolved. The ends were cut back, 7 bases at V and 3 bases at J, with 10 bases in the middle. Germline loops: CDR1 SQVTM, CDR2 ANQGSEA. This CDR3 comprises 12 residues. CDR3 DNA: TGCAGCGCCGTAGAGAGCTACAATGAGCAGTTCTTC. Translating gives CSAVESYNEQFF.

CDR3 DNA sequence: TGCAGCGTTGAAGACGGACTAGTGGCGGGGACCCAGTACTTC. Translation gives CSVEDGLVAGTQYF. V and J are TRBV29-1 and TRBJ2-5, with TRBD2 matching over 7 bases. The germline V gene has CDR1 SQVTM and CDR2 ANQGSEA. This CDR3 has 14 residues. V lost 0 bases and J lost 7; bases outside the gene matches: 8.

V usage is TRBV11-3 and J usage is TRBJ2-3, with 7 bases aligning to TRBD2. Germline lookup yields CDR1 SGHNT and CDR2 YENEEA. There are 15 residues in the CDR3. V was pared by 1 base and J by 1 base, with 2 bases of the junction left unmatched. The CDR3: CASSLGSGGTDTQYF. CDR3 bases: TGTGCCAGCAGCTTAGGCAGCGGGGGCACAGATACGCAGTATTTT.

The chain has TRBV9 and TRBJ2-3, with a tentative D call TRBD1 (5 bases). This CDR3 has 14 amino acids. The V end was cut by 3 bases, the J end by 0 bases, with 8 bases between. Germline assignment: CDR1 SGDLS and CDR2 YYNGEE. In DNA form, the CDR3 reads TGTGCCAGCAGCGAGGGGATCAGCACAGATACGCAGTATTTT. The encoded protein is CASSEGISTDTQYF. The variable domain in full, completed from reference TRBV9 and TRBJ2-3, reads DSGVTQTPKHLITATGQRVTLRCSPRSGDLSVYWYQQSLDQGLQFLIQYYNGEERAKGNILERFSAQQFPDLHSELNLSSLELGDSALYFCASSEGISTDTQYFGPGTRLTVL.

The chain employs TRBV27 and TRBJ2-7; D is possibly TRBD1 (6 bases). The germline V gene has CDR1 MNHEY and CDR2 SMNVEV (reference sequence). Trimming stripped 5 bases from V and 3 bases from J, with 14 bases between. This CDR3 comprises 14 residues. CDR3 DNA sequence: TGTGCCAGCAGTCGACAGGTTATCGGCTACGAGCAGTACTTC. Amino acid sequence: CASSRQVIGYEQYF.

The genes are TRBV21-1 and TRBJ2-5; TRBD1 is taken as the D call from the table, unchecked against the DNA. TRBV21-1 is recorded as a pseudogene. The CDR3 has 16 residues. CDR3 bases: TGTGCCAGCAGACACCGAGGGCAGGGGGACCAAGAGACCCAGTACTTC. Encoded protein: CASRHRGQGDQETQYF.

For the CDR3, the DNA is TGTGCTAGTGGTTTGGATACACAGGGGGGTCTTTATGGCTACACCTTC. As protein: CASGLDTQGGLYGYTF. This chain uses TRBV12-5 with TRBJ1-2; 8 positions agree with TRBD1. CDR3 length: 16 amino acids. In germline, CDR1 is LGHNT, CDR2 FRNRAP. Trimming took 1 base from V and 5 from J; bases not matched to a gene: 9.